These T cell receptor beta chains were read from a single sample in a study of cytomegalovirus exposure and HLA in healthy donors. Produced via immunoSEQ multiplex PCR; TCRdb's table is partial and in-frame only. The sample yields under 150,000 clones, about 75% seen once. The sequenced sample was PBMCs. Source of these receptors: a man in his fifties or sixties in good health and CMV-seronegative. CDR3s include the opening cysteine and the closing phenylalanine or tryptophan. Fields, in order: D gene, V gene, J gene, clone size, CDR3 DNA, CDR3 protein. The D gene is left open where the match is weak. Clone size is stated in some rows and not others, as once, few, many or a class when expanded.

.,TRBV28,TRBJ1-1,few,TGTGCCAGCTATATCTGGCGCGGGACTGAAGCTTTCTTT,CASYIWRGTEAFF
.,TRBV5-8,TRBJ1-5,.,TGTGCCAGCAGCGAAAACACGGCGGGCAATCAGCCCCAGCATTTT,CASSENTAGNQPQHF
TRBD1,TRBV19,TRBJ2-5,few,TGTGCCAGTAGGACAGGGGGCGTGGAGACCCAGTACTTC,CASRTGGVETQYF
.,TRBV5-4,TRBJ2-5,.,TGTGCCAGCAGCTTCGACCAAGAGACCCAGTACTTC,CASSFDQETQYF
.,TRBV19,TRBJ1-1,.,TGTGCCACCCCCGCCCCTCAGGGCACTGAAGCTTTCTTT,CATPAPQGTEAFF
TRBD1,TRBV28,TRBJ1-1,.,TGTGCCAGCAGTCCCCCCGAGGGGACAGGGGTGAACACTGAAGCTTTCTTT,CASSPPEGTGVNTEAFF
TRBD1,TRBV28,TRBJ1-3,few,TGTGCCACCTCAGGGGGAAGCTCTGGAAACACCATATATTTT,CATSGGSSGNTIYF
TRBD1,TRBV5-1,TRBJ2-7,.,TGCGCCAGCAGCTTGGCAGGGGGACCCTCTATGTACGAGCAGTACTTC,CASSLAGGPSMYEQYF
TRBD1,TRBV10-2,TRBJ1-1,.,TGCGCCAGCATCCAGGACAGGTACACTGAAGCTTTCTTT,CASIQDRYTEAFF
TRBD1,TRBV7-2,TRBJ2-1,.,TGTGCCAGCAGCCCGGAGGGACAGGGGGCAAATGAGCAGTTCTTC,CASSPEGQGANEQFF
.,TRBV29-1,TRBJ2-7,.,TGCAGCGTTGGAAAAAAGACAGGCCTCTCCTACGAGCAGTACTTC,CSVGKKTGLSYEQYF
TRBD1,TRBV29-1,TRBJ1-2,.,TGCAGCGTGGGGACAGGGTCTAACTATGGCTACACCTTC,CSVGTGSNYGYTF
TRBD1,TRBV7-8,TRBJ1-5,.,TGTGCCATAGGAGGACCGGGACAGGGAGGAGATCAGCCCCAGCATTTT,CAIGGPGQGGDQPQHF
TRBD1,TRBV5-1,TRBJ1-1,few,TGCGCCAGCAGCCTGGAACAGGGGGTGATGAACACTGAAGCTTTCTTT,CASSLEQGVMNTEAFF
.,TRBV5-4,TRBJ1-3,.,TGTGCCAGCAGCTTGGGGGGCGCCTCTGGAAACACCATATATTTT,CASSLGGASGNTIYF
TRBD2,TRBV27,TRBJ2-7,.,TGTGCCAGCAGGAATCTAGCGGGAGTTTACGAGCAGTACTTC,CASRNLAGVYEQYF
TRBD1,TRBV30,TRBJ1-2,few,TGTGCCAGGGACAGCCGCAACTATGGCTACACCTTC,CARDSRNYGYTF
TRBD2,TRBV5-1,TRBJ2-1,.,TGCGCCAGCAGCTTGGGAGGAGCGGGAGCGTACAATGAGCAGTTCTTC,CASSLGGAGAYNEQFF
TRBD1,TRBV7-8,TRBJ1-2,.,TGTGCCAGCAGCTTATTCAACCGGGACAGGGGGGAGGCTGATGGCTACACCTTC,CASSLFNRDRGEADGYTF
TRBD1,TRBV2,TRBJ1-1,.,TGTGCCAGCAGGTCCTCAAGGGGGCGCAGCACTGAAGCTTTCTTT,CASRSSRGRSTEAFF
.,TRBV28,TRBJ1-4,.,TGTGTGGCTTCTGCAACTAATGAAAAACTGTTTTTT,CVASATNEKLFF
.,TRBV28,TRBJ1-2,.,TGTGCCAGCGGGAATGGGGCAGGCCGACCCTATGGCTACACCTTC,CASGNGAGRPYGYTF